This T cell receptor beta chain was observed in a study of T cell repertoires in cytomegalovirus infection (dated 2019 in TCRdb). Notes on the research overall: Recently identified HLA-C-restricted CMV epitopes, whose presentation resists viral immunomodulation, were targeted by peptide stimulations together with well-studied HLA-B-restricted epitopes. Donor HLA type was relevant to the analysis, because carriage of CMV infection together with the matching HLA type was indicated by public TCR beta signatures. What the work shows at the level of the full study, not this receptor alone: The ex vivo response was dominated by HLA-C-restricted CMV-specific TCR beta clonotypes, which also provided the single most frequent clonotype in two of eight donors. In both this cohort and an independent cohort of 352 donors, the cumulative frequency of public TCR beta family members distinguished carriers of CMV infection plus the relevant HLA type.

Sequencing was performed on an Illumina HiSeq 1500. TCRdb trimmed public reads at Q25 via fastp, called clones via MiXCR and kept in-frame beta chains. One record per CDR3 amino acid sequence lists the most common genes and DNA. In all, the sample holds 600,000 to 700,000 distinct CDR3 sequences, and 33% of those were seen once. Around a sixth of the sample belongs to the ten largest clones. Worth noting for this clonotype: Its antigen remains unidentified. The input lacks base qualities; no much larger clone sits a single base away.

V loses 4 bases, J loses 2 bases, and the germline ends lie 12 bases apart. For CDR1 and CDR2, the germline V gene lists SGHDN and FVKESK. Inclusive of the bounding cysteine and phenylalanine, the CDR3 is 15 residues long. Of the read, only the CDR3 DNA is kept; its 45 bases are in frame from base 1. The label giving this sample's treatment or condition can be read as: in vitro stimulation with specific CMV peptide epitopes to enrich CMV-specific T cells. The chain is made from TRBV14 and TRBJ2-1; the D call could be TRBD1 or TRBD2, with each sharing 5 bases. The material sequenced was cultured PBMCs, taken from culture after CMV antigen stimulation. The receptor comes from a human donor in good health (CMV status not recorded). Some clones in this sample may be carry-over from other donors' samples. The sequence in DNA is TGTGCCAGCAGCCCCCGGGACCAAACCTACAATGAGCAGTTCTTC. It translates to CASSPRDQTYNEQFF.